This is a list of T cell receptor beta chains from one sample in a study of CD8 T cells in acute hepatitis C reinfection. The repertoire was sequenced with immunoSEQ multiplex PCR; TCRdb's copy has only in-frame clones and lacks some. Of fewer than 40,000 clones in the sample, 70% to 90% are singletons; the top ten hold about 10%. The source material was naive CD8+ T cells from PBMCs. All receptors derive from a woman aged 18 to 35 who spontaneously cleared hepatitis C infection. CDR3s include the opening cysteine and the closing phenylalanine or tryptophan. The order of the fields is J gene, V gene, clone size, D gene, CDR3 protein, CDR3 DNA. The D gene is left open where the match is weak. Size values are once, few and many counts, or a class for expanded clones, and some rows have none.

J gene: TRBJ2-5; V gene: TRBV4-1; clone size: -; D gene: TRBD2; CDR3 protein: CASSQPIAGGPGWETQYF; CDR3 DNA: TGCGCCAGCAGCCAACCCATAGCGGGCGGCCCCGGATGGGAGACCCAGTACTTC
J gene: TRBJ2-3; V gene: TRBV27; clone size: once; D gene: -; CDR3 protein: CASSPPPGTDTQYF; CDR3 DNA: TGTGCCAGCAGTCCCCCCCCGGGCACAGATACGCAGTATTTT
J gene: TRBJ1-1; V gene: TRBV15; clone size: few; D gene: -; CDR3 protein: CATSRAGNTEAFF; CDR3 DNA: TGTGCCACCAGCAGAGCAGGGAACACTGAAGCTTTCTTT
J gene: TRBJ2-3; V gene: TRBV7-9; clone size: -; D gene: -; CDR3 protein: CASSSSARDTQYF; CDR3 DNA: TGTGCCAGCAGCTCGTCGGCCCGAGATACGCAGTATTTT
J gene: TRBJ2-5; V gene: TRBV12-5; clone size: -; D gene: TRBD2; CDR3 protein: CASGLVVAGGDGETQYF; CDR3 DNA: TGTGCTAGTGGTTTGGTAGTAGCGGGAGGGGACGGGGAGACCCAGTACTTC
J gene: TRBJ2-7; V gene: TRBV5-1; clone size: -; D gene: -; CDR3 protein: CASSSVSYEQYF; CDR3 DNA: TGCGCCAGCTCGAGTGTTTCCTACGAGCAGTACTTC
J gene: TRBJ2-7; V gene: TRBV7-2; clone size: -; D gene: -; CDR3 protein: CASSLVYEQYF; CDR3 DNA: TGTGCCAGCAGCTTAGTTTACGAGCAGTACTTC
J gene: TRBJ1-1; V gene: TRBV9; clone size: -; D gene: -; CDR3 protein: CASSVGTSAEAFF; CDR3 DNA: TGTGCCAGCAGCGTGGGGACAAGCGCTGAAGCTTTCTTT
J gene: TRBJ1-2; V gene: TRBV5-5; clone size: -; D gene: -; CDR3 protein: CASSLGGANYGYTF; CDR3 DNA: TGTGCCAGCAGCTTGGGGGGTGCTAACTATGGCTACACCTTC
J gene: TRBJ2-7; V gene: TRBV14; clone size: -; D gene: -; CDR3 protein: CASSRLDRSSYEQYF; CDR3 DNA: TGTGCCAGCAGCCGACTTGACAGGAGCTCCTACGAGCAGTACTTC
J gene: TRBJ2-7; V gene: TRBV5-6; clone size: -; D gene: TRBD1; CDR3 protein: CASSWGQGVFYEQYF; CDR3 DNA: TGTGCCAGCAGCTGGGGACAGGGGGTTTTTTACGAGCAGTACTTC
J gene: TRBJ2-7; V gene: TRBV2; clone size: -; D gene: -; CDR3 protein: CASMGGRIDYEQYF; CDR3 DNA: TGTGCCAGCATGGGGGGGCGGATTGACTACGAGCAGTACTTC
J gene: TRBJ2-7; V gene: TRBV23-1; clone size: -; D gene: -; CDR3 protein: CASSHSPMESYEQYF; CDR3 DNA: TGCGCCAGCAGCCACAGCCCCATGGAGTCCTACGAGCAGTACTTC
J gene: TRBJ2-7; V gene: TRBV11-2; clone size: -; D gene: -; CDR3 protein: CASSFDRETYEQYF; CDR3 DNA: TGTGCCAGCAGCTTCGATAGGGAGACCTACGAGCAGTACTTC
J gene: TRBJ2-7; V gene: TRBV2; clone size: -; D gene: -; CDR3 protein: CASSAASGESSYEQYF; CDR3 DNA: TGTGCCAGCAGTGCTGCCTCAGGGGAGAGCTCCTACGAGCAGTACTTC
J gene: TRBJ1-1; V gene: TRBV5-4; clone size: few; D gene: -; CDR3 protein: CASSADGNTEAFF; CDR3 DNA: TGTGCCAGCAGCGCCGACGGGAACACTGAAGCTTTCTTT
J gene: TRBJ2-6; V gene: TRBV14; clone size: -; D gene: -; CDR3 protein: CASSQVFLPIEGFGGANVLTF; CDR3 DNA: TGTGCCAGCAGCCAAGTTTTCCTCCCGATCGAGGGATTTGGTGGGGCCAACGTCCTGACTTTC
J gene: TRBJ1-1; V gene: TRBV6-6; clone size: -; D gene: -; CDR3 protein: CASSPAITEAFF; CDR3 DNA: TGTGCCAGCAGCCCAGCCATCACTGAAGCTTTCTTT
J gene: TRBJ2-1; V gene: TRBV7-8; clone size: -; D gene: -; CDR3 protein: CASSLLTAGNEQFF; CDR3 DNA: TGTGCCAGCAGCTTACTAACGGCCGGGAATGAGCAGTTCTTC
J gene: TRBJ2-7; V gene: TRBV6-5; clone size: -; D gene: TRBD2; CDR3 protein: CASSPGAGLSYEQYF; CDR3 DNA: TGTGCCAGCAGTCCAGGAGCGGGACTCTCCTACGAGCAGTACTTC
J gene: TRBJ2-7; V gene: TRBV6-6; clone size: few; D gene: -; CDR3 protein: CASSYSDQYEQYF; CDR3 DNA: TGTGCCAGCAGTTACTCGGACCAATACGAGCAGTACTTC
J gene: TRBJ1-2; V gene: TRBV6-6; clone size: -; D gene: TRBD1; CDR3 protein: CASSETFTGDGYTF; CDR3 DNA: TGTGCCAGCAGTGAGACCTTCACAGGGGATGGCTACACCTTC
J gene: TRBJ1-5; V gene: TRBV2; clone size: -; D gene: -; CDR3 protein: CVTGTGNQPQHF; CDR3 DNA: TGTGTCACCGGGACTGGGAATCAGCCCCAGCATTTT